These 20 T cell receptor beta chains were all obtained from the same sample, sequenced in a study of shared clonotypes between healthy human individuals. Cells designated naive CD8 were CD45RO-negative and were positively selected for CCR7, with terminally differentiated effector memory CD45RA+ cells excluded. Repertoires were generated with immunoSEQ multiplex PCR, while TCRdb's copy carries only in-frame clones and drops some. The data hold around 1,900,000 clones, with 85% to 95% observed a single time. The sample comprised naive CD8+ T cells from PBMCs. The receptors stem from a man aged 18 to 29 in good health. Some clones in this sample may be carry-over from other donors' samples.

The rearrangement joins TRBV5-1 to TRBJ2-5; 8 bases are a match to TRBD1. The CDR3 runs to 14 residues. J was trimmed by 4 bases and V by 4 bases; bases with no gene match: 6. CDR1 and CDR2 (germline): SGHRS, YFSETQ. CDR3: CASSGWTGRETQYF. CDR3 coding DNA: TGCGCCAGCAGCGGTTGGACAGGGAGAGAGACCCAGTACTTC.

The J gene is TRBJ2-1, the V gene TRBV7-8; 10 nucleotides agree with TRBD1. From germline, CDR1 is SGHVS and CDR2 FQNEAQ. The CDR3 is made up of 15 amino acids. Trimming cost V 5 bases and J 6 bases; bases outside gene matches: 7. CDR3 protein: CASSPDRGMGNEQFF. The CDR3 DNA reads TGTGCCAGCAGCCCGGACAGGGGGATGGGCAATGAGCAGTTCTTC.

The rearrangement joins TRBV2 to TRBJ1-4; D remains ambiguous. Trimming left V 6 bases short and J 2 bases short, with 10 bases between. CDR3 length: 14 amino acids. Germline V gene data show CDR1 as SNHLY and CDR2 as FYNNEI. CDR3 DNA: TGTGCCAGCAGCCAGCCCCCCACTAATGAAAAACTGTTTTTT. Translation gives CASSQPPTNEKLFF.

The chain links TRBV7-9 to TRBJ2-5; the D is unclear. CDR1 is SEHNR, CDR2 FQNEAQ, per germline (reference sequence). Deletions cut 4 bases from V and 4 bases from J, with 13 bases between. The CDR3 loop spans 14 amino acids. CDR3 bases: TGTGCCAGCAGCTCTCCCGGCCTAAGAGAGACCCAGTACTTC. Translated: CASSSPGLRETQYF.

The CDR3 here is CASSRQGMNTGELFF. The CDR3 nucleotides read TGCGCCAGCAGCCGACAGGGGATGAACACCGGGGAGCTGTTTTTT. The chain couples TRBV4-1 to TRBJ2-2; 8 bases align to TRBD1. This CDR3 region has 15 residues. Germline-derived CDR1 and CDR2 are MGHRA and YSYEKL. The V segment lost 4 bases and the J segment 1 base; nucleotides outside the gene matches: 2.

This clone showed up just a few times. V gene TRBV30 combines with J gene TRBJ1-5; D perhaps matches TRBD1 (6 bases). CDR1 and CDR2 (germline): GTSNPN, SVGIG (reference sequence). The CDR3 totals 15 residues. With 2 bases removed from V and 2 bases from J, the gap between germline ends came to 13 bases. This chain's CDR3 is CAWSPRGPRNQPQHF. The CDR3 DNA follows: TGTGCCTGGAGTCCCAGGGGCCCTCGCAATCAGCCCCAGCATTTT. The complete variable domain, with remaining parts taken from reference TRBV30 and TRBJ1-5, reads SQTIHQWPATLVQPVGSPLSLECTVEGTSNPNLYWYRQAAGRGLQLLFYSVGIGQISSEVPQNLSASRPQDRQFILSSKKLLLSDSGFYLCAWSPRGPRNQPQHFGDGTRLSIL.

The chain couples TRBV6-1 to TRBJ1-1, with unresolved D. In germline, CDR1 is MNHNS, CDR2 SASEGT. The V gene lost 6 bases and the J gene lost 1 base, with 12 bases spanning the gap. This CDR3 is 14 amino acids long. The CDR3 reads CASRKSQANTEAFF. CDR3 DNA: TGTGCCAGCAGGAAAAGTCAGGCGAACACTGAAGCTTTCTTT.

The rearrangement joins TRBV9 to TRBJ2-5, with TRBD2 matching 7 bases. Per germline, CDR1 SGDLS and CDR2 YYNGEE. CDR3 length: 14 amino acids. Trimming cost V 0 bases and J 7 bases; bases outside gene matches: 6. The CDR3 bases are TGTGCCAGCAGCGTAGAAGGGACTACGGGGACCCAGTACTTC. This gives the protein CASSVEGTTGTQYF.

This clone appeared once. Other nucleotide sequences from this sample produce the same CDR3. V usage is TRBV7-9 and J usage is TRBJ2-3, with TRBD2 identical over 7 bases. The CDR3 extends over 16 amino acids. Germline CDR1 SEHNR, CDR2 FQNEAQ (reference sequence). After removal of 1 base from V and 1 base from J, the junction contained 5 bases not matched to a gene. CDR3 sequence reads: CASSLGVAGGTDTQYF. CDR3 coding DNA: TGTGCCAGCAGCTTAGGGGTAGCGGGTGGCACAGATACGCAGTATTTT.

This chain links TRBV10-2 with TRBJ2-1; 7 bases align to TRBD2. This CDR3 contains 13 residues. Germline V gene sequence: CDR1 WSHSY, CDR2 SAAADI. Trimming cost V 2 bases and J 9 bases; bases outside gene matches: 4. The CDR3 region has the DNA TGCGCCAGCAGTGAGCGGGAGGAGGGTGAGCAGTTCTTC. The encoded protein is CASSEREEGEQFF.

The chain uses TRBV7-9 and TRBJ1-3, with D tentatively TRBD1 (5 bases). The germline V and J ends were trimmed by 3 bases and 1 base, with 13 bases remaining between them. CDR3 size: 16 residues. CDR1 SEHNR and CDR2 FQNEAQ come from the germline V gene (reference sequence). CDR3 nucleotide sequence: TGTGCCAGCAGCTTCGGGGCGACGGTTTCTGGAAACACCATATATTTT. Its translation is CASSFGATVSGNTIYF.

The chain combines TRBV7-9 with TRBJ1-5, with TRBD1 identical over 7 bases. V shed 4 bases, J shed 6 bases, and the junction held 9 bases outside the gene matches. Germline loops: CDR1 SEHNR, CDR2 FQNEAQ (reference sequence). CDR3 length: 15 amino acids. As DNA, the CDR3 is TGTGCCAGCAGCTCTAGCGCACAGGGGCCTCAGCCCCAGCATTTT. Protein product: CASSSSAQGPQPQHF.

Only one count was recorded for this clone. The V gene is TRBV6-1, the J gene TRBJ2-7, with D perhaps TRBD2 (7 bases). Looked up from germline, CDR1 is MNHNS and CDR2 is SASEGT. The germline V and J ends were trimmed by 4 bases and 5 bases, with 18 bases remaining between them. CDR3 length equals 15 residues. The chain's CDR3 is CASSVVGGAGNEQYF. CDR3 nucleotide sequence: TGTGCCAGCAGTGTCGTAGGGGGGGCCGGGAACGAGCAGTACTTC.

Points on this clone: The identical CDR3 is also encoded by other nucleotide sequences in the sample. The V call is TRBV28, the J call TRBJ2-2, with D uncertain. Germline V lookup: CDR1 MDHEN, CDR2 SYDVKM. This CDR3 region has 11 residues. V was cut by 6 bases and J by 5 bases, with 4 bases left in between. This CDR3 reads CASSFTGELFF. The CDR3 nucleotides are TGTGCCAGCAGCTTTACCGGGGAGCTGTTTTTT.

The V gene is TRBV5-4, the J gene TRBJ1-2; 9 bases fit TRBD1. Trimming removed 5 bases from V and 3 bases from J; junction bases left unmatched: 8. The CDR3 extends over 15 amino acids. Germline lookup yields CDR1 SGHNT and CDR2 YYREEE (reference sequence). CDR3 protein: CASRPRTGEDYGYTF. DNA of the CDR3: TGTGCCAGCAGGCCAAGGACAGGGGAGGACTATGGCTACACCTTC.

The chain couples TRBV7-9 to TRBJ1-2; tentative D call: TRBD1 (5 bases). This CDR3 spans 13 amino acids. The germline CDR1 and CDR2 sequences are SEHNR and FQNEAQ (reference sequence). V shed 5 bases and J shed 3 bases, with 10 bases lying between them. The CDR3 reads CASSLDTHYGYTF. The CDR3 DNA reads TGTGCCAGCAGCCTGGACACTCACTATGGCTACACCTTC.

This chain joins TRBV28 and TRBJ2-5, with TRBD2 matching 9 bases. With the DNA end fitting TRBJ2-7 better, the J assignment may be wrong. This CDR3 region has 14 residues. CDR1 is MDHEN, CDR2 SYDVKM, per germline. The CDR3 nucleotides are TGTGCCAGCAGTTCCCCGCGGGAGGGCTACGAGCAGTACTTC. It yields the protein CASSSPREGYEQYF.

The chain employs TRBV27 and TRBJ2-5; weak D call: TRBD1 (5 bases). Trimming removed 5 bases from V and 4 bases from J, with 23 bases in between. Per germline, CDR1 MNHEY and CDR2 SMNVEV (reference sequence). The CDR3 contains 17 residues. CDR3 in DNA: TGTGCCAGCAGTCCTTTGCCAATGGGGCGTTGGTTAGAGACCCAGTACTTC. Its protein product is CASSPLPMGRWLETQYF.

The chain carries TRBV28 and TRBJ2-7; perhaps TRBD1 as D (5 bases). Germline loops: CDR1 MDHEN, CDR2 SYDVKM. V lost 5 bases to trimming and J lost 4 bases, with 24 bases between them. This CDR3 is built from 17 residues. CDR3 amino acids: CASSAQLDTTKLYEQYF. CDR3 coding DNA: TGTGCCAGCAGTGCGCAGCTGGACACGACGAAACTGTACGAGCAGTACTTC.

This sequence joins TRBV21-1 and TRBJ2-7; the table gives TRBD2 as D, unverified against the DNA. TRBV21-1 is a recognized pseudogene. The CDR3 runs to 16 residues. The chain's CDR3 is CASTPRGLAGEDEQYF. The CDR3 DNA reads TGTGCCAGCACCCCGCGGGGACTAGCGGGAGAAGACGAGCAGTACTTC.